This TCR beta chain was sequenced during a study of T cell changes during pregnancy in multiple sclerosis. The CDR3 runs to 14 residues. With V trimmed by 6 bases and J by 4 bases, 4 bases remained unmatched. In germline, CDR1 is SNHLY, CDR2 FYNNEI. Only in-frame clones appear in the TCRdb table, and some are missing; sequencing was by immunoSEQ multiplex PCR. This table has 91,000 or so clones, almost 95% appearing once. The TCR comes from a female donor with multiple sclerosis, enrolled in a pregnancy study. The rearrangement links TRBV2 to TRBJ2-1; 9 bases match TRBD1. The starting material was peripheral blood, obtained after pregnancy. CDR3 region: CASRGDREYNEQFF. The CDR3 DNA reads TGTGCCAGCAGGGGGGACAGGGAATACAATGAGCAGTTCTTC.